This TCR beta chain was recovered during a study of T cell changes during pregnancy in multiple sclerosis (dated by TCRdb to the late 2010s). As for the study more broadly: The study looked at changes in the T cell repertoire across pregnancy in women with multiple sclerosis.

A single count supports this clone. The specificity of this receptor is unknown. Per-nucleotide qualities are absent, and no much larger clonotype sits a single base away. Clipping removes 5 bases from V and 3 bases from J, with 5 as the unmatched junction base count. The CDR3 covers 14 residues, taking in both the cysteine and the phenylalanine. Just CDR3 DNA is preserved here, 42 bases in frame from base 1. From a lookup of the germline V gene (reference sequence), CDR1 and CDR2 are SGHNT and YYREEE. Library preparation was by the immunoSEQ multiplex PCR assay. As stored in TCRdb, this immuneACCESS dataset retains in-frame rearrangements with V and J assigned. A fraction of the clones does not appear; measured against another copy, unresolved V genes explain less than half of the discrepancy, and the remainder lacks a known reason. The sample has approximately 28,000 clones on record, around 91% of them singletons. Of the sample, roughly 6.5% is held by the ten largest clones.

The sequence was collected from a female donor with multiple sclerosis, enrolled in a pregnancy study. The specimen comprised CD8+ T cells from peripheral blood mononuclear cells, sampled in the second trimester of pregnancy. Recombination connected TRBV5-4 to TRBJ2-7, and TRBD1 matches 10 of the central bases. The DNA is TGTGCCAGCAGTTCCGGGACAGGGGACTACGAGCAGTACTTC. It specifies CASSSGTGDYEQYF.